What follows is one TCR beta chain and its context. What it recognizes is unknown. These data belong to a study of cytomegalovirus exposure and HLA in healthy donors. General study points: While the bulk of TCR sequences proved rare, some public TCRs turned up in many donors.

Data came from immunoSEQ multiplex PCR; TCRdb stores just in-frame clones and leaves some out. The sample carries 100,000 to 150,000 clones, 88% recorded once. The CDR3 consists of 15 residues. V was shortened by 10 bases and J by 4 bases, with 21 bases between the two germline ends. Germline V lookup: CDR1 LNHDA, CDR2 SQIVND (reference sequence). V and J are TRBV19 and TRBJ2-3; possibly TRBD2 for D (5 bases). The sequenced sample was PBMCs. The receptor was isolated from a man aged 25 to 40 in good health and CMV-seronegative. The CDR3 loop reads CATNSWGVGADTQYF. In DNA, the CDR3 is TGTGCCACTAACTCGTGGGGAGTAGGCGCAGATACGCAGTATTTT.